The rows below give T cell receptor beta chains drawn from one sample of a study of blood T cell repertoires in COVID-19. Sequencing used immunoSEQ multiplex PCR; TCRdb keeps in-frame clones, though not all of them. The repertoire holds about 170,000 clones, with around 90% as singletons. The specimen sequenced was peripheral blood. These receptors came from a man aged 18 to 29 with COVID-19, enrolled during active disease. Both conserved end residues are trimmed from each CDR3. Where a row states a size, it is once, few, many or the class of an expanded clone; other rows omit it.

V	size	J	CDR3
TRBV5-4	few	TRBJ1-3	ASSSDDRSSGNTIY
TRBV6-6	.	TRBJ1-5	ASSPRGGGGNQPQH
TRBV4-1	.	TRBJ2-7	ASSQDIREQY
TRBV7-9	.	TRBJ2-1	ASSYGRPRGNEQF
TRBV6-1	.	TRBJ1-1	ASSEGSEAF
TRBV4-1	few	TRBJ2-7	ASSQDHGYEQY
TRBV19	.	TRBJ2-7	ASSTTGNYEQY
TRBV27	once	TRBJ1-4	ASTQGGGHEKLF
TRBV29-1	.	TRBJ2-7	SVGTETYEQY
TRBV7-9	.	TRBJ2-1	ASSRDSSGNEQF
TRBV6-2/TRBV6-3	.	TRBJ2-7	ASSYLRVAGVHEQY
TRBV10-3	once	TRBJ2-7	ATQQGDSYEQY
TRBV30	.	TRBJ1-4	ASRLMANEKLL
TRBV7-2	.	TRBJ1-5	ASSFGHLSNEPQH
TRBV30	.	TRBJ1-2	AWSGVGRDYGYT
TRBV2	once	TRBJ2-1	ASSAMGGLGNEQF
TRBV7-3	.	TRBJ2-1	ASSLFPGRYNEQF
TRBV6-5	.	TRBJ1-1	ASSQDSENTEAF
TRBV7-3	.	TRBJ2-3	ASSLNMWGNTDTQY
TRBV19	.	TRBJ2-2	ASRQGTGELF
TRBV6-5	.	TRBJ2-7	ASSPRAGAGEQY
TRBV4-3	.	TRBJ1-2	ASSPRQGPYGYT
TRBV7-2	.	TRBJ1-5	ASSLAKGRDQPQH
TRBV27	.	TRBJ1-1	ASSLKGLNTEAF
TRBV12-5	.	TRBJ2-2	ASGLGTSGSTGELF
TRBV7-2	.	TRBJ1-5	ASSPPGWGQEPQH
TRBV5-1	.	TRBJ2-7	ASSLVGLGYEQY
TRBV30	few	TRBJ2-1	AWSVGQGAYNEQF
TRBV9	.	TRBJ2-7	ASSPGGLAGALGEQY
TRBV6-5	.	TRBJ1-5	ASSWSPGGNQPQH
TRBV5-1	.	TRBJ2-1	ASSFTRDEQF